Below, 23 T cell receptor beta chains from the same sample are listed, as sequenced in a study of long-term antiretroviral therapy in people with HIV. Runs used v3.0 of the immunoSEQ assay and were done at survey level. Method: immunoSEQ multiplex PCR; TCRdb's copy keeps in-frame clones and lacks some. Here the sample spans some 12,000 clones, roughly 90% being singletons. Source: unsorted PBMCs, taken 0.2 years before starting antiretroviral therapy. These receptors were taken from a woman between 35 and 50 years old with HIV.

The J gene is TRBJ2-1, the V gene TRBV7-8; TRBD1 agrees at 9 bases. With 7 bases clipped from V and 4 bases from J, the junction kept 8 bases outside the gene matches. The CDR3 consists of 15 residues. The V gene's germline CDR1 is SGHVS and CDR2 FQNEAQ. The CDR3: CASTLVGTGYNEQFF. Here the CDR3 DNA reads TGTGCCAGCACCCTCGTAGGGACAGGGTACAATGAGCAGTTCTTC.

This chain uses TRBV4-3 with TRBJ2-1; tentatively, D is TRBD2 (6 bases). CDR3 length: 17 amino acids. V was clipped by 0 bases and J by 5 bases, with 17 bases between them. Germline V gene sequence: CDR1 LGHNA, CDR2 YSLEER. The CDR3 reads CASSQEGPGTHNNEQFF. In nucleotides, the CDR3 is TGCGCCAGCAGCCAAGAGGGCCCGGGGACTCACAACAATGAGCAGTTCTTC.

In its sample, this clone is medium-sized (0.01 to 0.1%). In DNA, the CDR3 is TGCGCCAGCAGCCAAGATCCTCTGGAGGATGGGGCCAACGTCCTGACTTTC. Translation gives CASSQDPLEDGANVLTF. The rearrangement links TRBV4-3 to TRBJ2-6, with D possibly TRBD2 on 5 matching bases. The CDR3 covers 17 residues. The V gene lost 0 bases and the J gene lost 3 bases, with 12 bases spanning the gap. CDR1 and CDR2 (germline): LGHNA, YSLEER.

This clone came up a few times. This chain uses TRBV6-5 with TRBJ2-3, with D uncertain. CDR3 size: 14 residues. V was trimmed by 0 bases and J by 2 bases, leaving 6 bases between them. In germline, CDR1 is MNHEY, CDR2 SVGAGI. The CDR3 sequence is CASSYSKNTDTQYF. The CDR3 DNA is TGTGCCAGCAGTTACTCGAAGAACACAGATACGCAGTATTTT.

The CDR3 DNA is TGTGCCAGTAGTATAGTTGGGACAGGGTTTGGCTACACCTTC. Translating gives CASSIVGTGFGYTF. V usage is TRBV19 and J usage is TRBJ1-2; TRBD1 aligns across 9 bases. CDR3 length equals 14 residues. V dropped 1 base and J dropped 7; count of bases not matched to a gene: 4. Germline V gene sequence: CDR1 LNHDA, CDR2 SQIVND (reference sequence).

This chain joins TRBV7-9 and TRBJ1-1; D not resolved. Germline V gene data show CDR1 as SEHNR and CDR2 as FQNEAQ (reference sequence). Trimming took 7 bases from V and 0 from J, leaving 3 bases between them. The CDR3 totals 11 residues. CDR3 sequence reads: CASTMNTEAFF. CDR3 nucleotides: TGTGCCAGCACGATGAACACTGAAGCTTTCTTT.

By its share, this clone is medium-sized. This rearrangement joins TRBV30 to TRBJ1-5, with no clear D. Trimming took off 2 bases at V and 3 bases at J, with 8 bases between the two ends. The CDR3 loop spans 13 amino acids. Germline values: CDR1 GTSNPN, CDR2 SVGIG (reference sequence). CDR3 sequence (DNA): TGTGCCTGGAGTTACGGTTACAATCAGCCCCAGCATTTT. This translates into CAWSYGYNQPQHF. The full variable domain, rest sourced from reference TRBV30 and TRBJ1-5, is SQTIHQWPATLVQPVGSPLSLECTVEGTSNPNLYWYRQAAGRGLQLLFYSVGIGQISSEVPQNLSASRPQDRQFILSSKKLLLSDSGFYLCAWSYGYNQPQHFGDGTRLSIL.

The chain carries TRBV30 and TRBJ1-2, with 7 bases identical to TRBD1. The CDR3 length is 14 residues. Germline trimming cut 1 base from V and 7 bases from J; bases unmatched to any gene: 9. Looked up from germline, CDR1 is GTSNPN and CDR2 is SVGIG (reference sequence). The CDR3 sequence: CAWSGAGGLRGYTF. Here the CDR3 DNA reads TGTGCCTGGAGTGGAGCAGGGGGTTTACGTGGCTACACCTTC.

The chain links TRBV10-3 to TRBJ2-2; 12 nucleotides agree with TRBD1. Germline-derived CDR1 and CDR2 are ENHRY and SYGVKD. V was clipped by 3 bases and J by 6 bases; unmatched bases: 11. This CDR3 region has 18 residues. The CDR3 bases are TGTGCCATCAGTGACCCCGGGACAGGGGGCGAGGTCGCCGGGGAGCTGTTTTTT. This codes for CAISDPGTGGEVAGELFF.

This chain connects TRBV7-9 to TRBJ2-2, with D perhaps TRBD1 (5 bases). Germline V lookup: CDR1 SEHNR, CDR2 FQNEAQ (reference sequence). V was clipped by 5 bases and J by 4 bases, with 14 bases between them. The CDR3 length is 15 residues. The CDR3 here is CASSKRAGITGELFF. CDR3 DNA sequence: TGTGCCAGCAGCAAACGGGCAGGGATCACCGGGGAGCTGTTTTTT.

J is TRBJ1-5 and V is TRBV6-5, with 8 bases aligning to TRBD1. Germline V gives CDR1 MNHEY, CDR2 SVGAGI. The CDR3 is 14 amino acids. With 5 bases clipped from V and 2 bases from J, the junction kept 2 bases outside the gene matches. The DNA of the CDR3 is TGTGCCAGCAGTCGGGGACAGGGCAATCAGCCCCAGCATTTT. It codes for CASSRGQGNQPQHF.

The gene calls are TRBV7-2 and TRBJ1-1; no clear D gene. This CDR3 contains 12 residues. Deletions cut 3 bases from V and 11 bases from J, with 13 bases between. Germline CDR1 is SGHTA and CDR2 is FQGNSA. The CDR3, as DNA: TGTGCCAGCAGCTTTTTCAGGACCTTTGCTTTCTTT. Translation gives CASSFFRTFAFF. Full variable domain (rest looked up from reference TRBV7-2 and TRBJ1-1): GAGVSQSPSNKVTEKGKDVELRCDPISGHTALYWYRQSLGQGLEFLIYFQGNSAPDKSGLPSDRFSAERTGGSVSTLTIQRTQQEDSAVYLCASSFFRTFAFFGQGTRLTVV.

A single count supports this clone. V usage is TRBV4-3 and J usage is TRBJ1-4; D gene uncertain. This CDR3 contains 16 residues. Germline values: CDR1 LGHNA, CDR2 YSLEER. V lost 1 base and J lost 8, with 17 bases in between. The CDR3 region has the DNA TGCGCCAGCAGCCAAGGGGTTGCCCAAGATGGGGAAAAACTGTTTTTT. Protein product: CASSQGVAQDGEKLFF.

This chain uses TRBV7-9 with TRBJ1-1; no firm D call. The CDR3 sequence is 13 residues long. CDR1 and CDR2 (germline): SEHNR, FQNEAQ (reference sequence). V was shortened by 1 base and J by 2 bases, with 5 bases between the two germline ends. The CDR3 DNA reads as TGTGCCAGCAGCTTAGGGGCAAACACTGAAGCTTTCTTT. Translated: CASSLGANTEAFF.

V is TRBV9 and J is TRBJ1-3; D unclear. This CDR3 has 14 amino acids. Between the trimmed V and J ends, which lost 2 bases and 10 bases, there was a span of 16 bases. The V gene's germline CDR1 is SGDLS and CDR2 YYNGEE. The CDR3 spells CASSVETSGLTIYF. The CDR3 bases are TGTGCCAGCAGCGTCGAAACTTCTGGGTTGACCATATATTTT. The whole variable domain, filled in from reference TRBV9 and TRBJ1-3, reads DSGVTQTPKHLITATGQRVTLRCSPRSGDLSVYWYQQSLDQGLQFLIQYYNGEERAKGNILERFSAQQFPDLHSELNLSSLELGDSALYFCASSVETSGLTIYFGEGSWLTVV.

The chain couples TRBV18 to TRBJ2-7; 7 nucleotides match TRBD1. The length of the CDR3 is 13 residues. J was trimmed by 7 bases and V by 6 bases; bases with no gene match: 9. Germline V CDR1 and CDR2: KGHSH, LQKENI. The CDR3 region has the DNA TGTGCCAGCTCGTCGAGGGGGCGGCAGGAGCAGTACTTC. Encoded protein: CASSSRGRQEQYF.

J is TRBJ2-5 and V is TRBV18; D is unresolved. The end of the DNA fits TRBJ2-7 better, so the J call may be wrong. CDR1 KGHSH and CDR2 LQKENI come from the germline V gene. CDR3 length: 14 amino acids. The CDR3 DNA reads TGTGCCAGTCGGAACGCGGTCTCCCCCTACGAGCAGTACTTC. Its protein is CASRNAVSPYEQYF.

This chain links TRBV5-4 with TRBJ1-1; possibly TRBD1 for D (6 bases). Germline V CDR1 and CDR2: SGHNT, YYREEE (reference sequence). The CDR3 is 13 residues long. Trimming stripped 4 bases from V and 6 bases from J, with 13 bases between. The CDR3 DNA reads as TGTGCCAGCAGCCGCGGAGGGGGAGCTGAAGCTTTCTTT. Protein product: CASSRGGGAEAFF.

This sequence joins TRBV5-3 and TRBJ2-5; D may be TRBD1 (6 bases). TRBV5-3 is labeled an ORF, and its function is uncertain. The CDR3 spans 12 residues. The V end lost 0 bases, the J end lost 13 bases, and 13 bases lay between the germline ends. The CDR3 DNA reads as TGTGCCAGAAGCTTGGCCGACGGGACACCGTACTTC. Translation gives CARSLADGTPYF.

The chain uses TRBV5-1 and TRBJ1-1, with 8 bases lining up with TRBD1. The CDR3 loop spans 13 amino acids. In germline, CDR1 is SGHRS, CDR2 YFSETQ. Trimming removed 0 bases from V and 11 bases from J; junction bases left unmatched: 6. The CDR3: CASSLVAGGDAFF. The CDR3 DNA is TGCGCCAGCAGCTTGGTCGCAGGGGGCGATGCTTTCTTT.

The chain carries TRBV4-1 and TRBJ1-5; possibly TRBD1 for D (6 bases). The CDR3 is made up of 15 amino acids. Per the germline V gene, CDR1 is MGHRA and CDR2 is YSYEKL. V lost 5 bases to trimming and J lost 0 bases, with 11 bases between them. CDR3 sequence (DNA): TGCGCCAGCAGCTTCACAGGGAATAGCAATCAGCCCCAGCATTTT. Amino acid sequence: CASSFTGNSNQPQHF.

The genes are TRBV19 and TRBJ1-2, with 8 bases matching TRBD1. The CDR3 extends over 16 amino acids. Per the germline V gene, CDR1 is LNHDA and CDR2 is SQIVND (reference sequence). The V segment lost 7 bases and the J segment 4 bases; nucleotides outside the gene matches: 14. Here the CDR3 DNA reads TGTGCCAGTACCGGGACAGGAATATGGCAAACCTATGGCTACACCTTC. Protein sequence: CASTGTGIWQTYGYTF.

The J gene is TRBJ1-1, the V gene TRBV19, with TRBD1 matching 12 bases. V shed 4 bases and J 5 bases; nucleotides not matched to a gene: 8. Germline V gives CDR1 LNHDA, CDR2 SQIVND (reference sequence). This CDR3 comprises 16 residues. The chain's CDR3 is CASSRDRGRSVTEAFF. Written as DNA, the CDR3 is TGTGCCAGTAGTAGGGACAGGGGGCGGTCGGTGACTGAAGCTTTCTTT.